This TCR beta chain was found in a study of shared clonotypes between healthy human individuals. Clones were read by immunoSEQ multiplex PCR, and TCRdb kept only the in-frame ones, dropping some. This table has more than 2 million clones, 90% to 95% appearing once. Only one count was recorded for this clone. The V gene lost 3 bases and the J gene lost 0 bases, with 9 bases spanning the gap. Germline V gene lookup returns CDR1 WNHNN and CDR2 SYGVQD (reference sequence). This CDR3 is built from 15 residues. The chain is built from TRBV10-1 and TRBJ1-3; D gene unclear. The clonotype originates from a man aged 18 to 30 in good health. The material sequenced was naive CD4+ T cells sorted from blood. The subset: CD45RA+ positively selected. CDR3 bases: TGCGCCAGCAGTGATGCTCCAGTCTCTGGAAACACCATATATTTT. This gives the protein CASSDAPVSGNTIYF.